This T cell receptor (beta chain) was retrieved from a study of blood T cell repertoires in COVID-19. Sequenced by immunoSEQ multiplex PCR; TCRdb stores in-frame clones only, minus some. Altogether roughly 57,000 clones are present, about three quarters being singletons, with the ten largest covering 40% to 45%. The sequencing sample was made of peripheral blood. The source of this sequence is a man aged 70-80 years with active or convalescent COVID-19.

The CDR3 spells CASSQGGIETQYF. Here the CDR3 DNA reads TGCGCCAGCAGCCAGGGCGGGATCGAGACCCAGTACTTC. The chain combines TRBV4-1 with TRBJ2-5; possible D gene TRBD2, 6 bases. The CDR3 has 13 residues. CDR1 and CDR2 from the germline V gene are MGHRA and YSYEKL. Trimming removed 3 bases from V and 5 bases from J, with 10 bases in between.